The next 20 T cell receptor beta chains were all read from a single sample in a study of blood T cell repertoires in COVID-19. Some clones are missing from TCRdb's copy, which holds only in-frame ones; the method was immunoSEQ multiplex PCR. Of around 42,000 clones in the sample, about 83% were seen once. The sequenced sample consisted of peripheral blood. All receptors derive from a woman of 80 years or more with acute or convalescent COVID-19.

The CDR3 region has the DNA TGTGCCAGTAATTCAGCGGGGGGGCAAGGAGCCCAGTACTTC. Translating it yields CASNSAGGQGAQYF. This chain uses TRBV2 with TRBJ2-5; 10 bases map to TRBD2. Germline-derived CDR1 and CDR2 are SNHLY and FYNNEI. The CDR3 is 14 amino acids. The J segment lost 9 bases and the V segment lost 9 bases, leaving 13 bases of the junction unmatched.

The chain joins TRBV30 to TRBJ1-2; D gene uncertain. CDR1 and CDR2 from the germline V gene are GTSNPN and SVGIG (reference sequence). The CDR3 extends over 12 amino acids. The V gene lost 1 base and the J gene lost 4 bases, with 7 bases spanning the gap. The CDR3 spells CAWSGEGYGYTF. In DNA, the CDR3 is TGTGCCTGGAGTGGGGAGGGCTATGGCTACACCTTC. The variable domain in full, completed from reference TRBV30 and TRBJ1-2, reads SQTIHQWPATLVQPVGSPLSLECTVEGTSNPNLYWYRQAAGRGLQLLFYSVGIGQISSEVPQNLSASRPQDRQFILSSKKLLLSDSGFYLCAWSGEGYGYTFGSGTRLTVV.

The CDR3 DNA follows: TGCGCCAGCAGCTTGGGGGGGACTACTAATGAAAAACTGTTTTTT. Residues: CASSLGGTTNEKLFF. This rearrangement joins TRBV5-1 to TRBJ1-4, with TRBD1 as a possible D gene (5 bases). The CDR3 sequence is 15 residues long. The germline V gene encodes CDR1 SGHRS and CDR2 YFSETQ. V shed 0 bases and J shed 2 bases, with 8 bases lying between them.

The chain links TRBV25-1 to TRBJ2-4; 7 nucleotides match TRBD2. Germline V lookup: CDR1 MGHDK, CDR2 SYGVNS. Trimming at V came to 4 bases and at J to 9 bases, leaving 9 bases not matched to a gene. The CDR3 is made up of 14 amino acids. The CDR3 coding sequence is TGTGCCAGCAGTGTTTCACTGAGGGAGGGCATTCAGTACTTC. Encoded protein: CASSVSLREGIQYF. The whole variable domain, remainder taken from reference TRBV25-1 and TRBJ2-4, is EADIYQTPRYLVIGTGKKITLECSQTMGHDKMYWYQQDPGMELHLIHYSYGVNSTEKGDLSSESTVSRIRTEHFPLTLESARPSHTSQYLCASSVSLREGIQYFGAGTRLSVL.

The rearrangement uses TRBV27 and TRBJ2-5; 7 bases are shared with TRBD2. With V trimmed by 7 bases and J by 1 base, 3 bases remained unmatched. This CDR3 is built from 13 residues. The germline CDR1 and CDR2 sequences are MNHEY and SMNVEV (reference sequence). The CDR3 region has the DNA TGTGCCAGCAAGAGCGGGGCCCAAGAGACCCAGTACTTC. It specifies CASKSGAQETQYF.

The V and J genes are TRBV28 and TRBJ1-6; D gene unclear. The CDR3 is made up of 11 amino acids. CDR1 MDHEN and CDR2 SYDVKM come from the germline V gene. V was shortened by 6 bases and J by 6 bases, with 3 bases between the two germline ends. CDR3 region: CASRLNSPLHF. CDR3 coding DNA: TGTGCCAGCAGACTTAATTCACCCCTCCACTTT.

This clone has just a few counts. The J gene is TRBJ2-1, the V gene TRBV9, with TRBD2 matching over 9 bases. CDR1 and CDR2 (germline): SGDLS, YYNGEE. This CDR3 has 16 amino acids. V shed 4 bases and J 2 bases; nucleotides not matched to a gene: 7. CDR3 loop: CASSPLASGTYNEQFF. The DNA for the CDR3 is TGTGCCAGCAGCCCTTTGGCTAGCGGGACCTACAATGAGCAGTTCTTC. Full variable domain (remainder filled in from reference TRBV9 and TRBJ2-1): DSGVTQTPKHLITATGQRVTLRCSPRSGDLSVYWYQQSLDQGLQFLIQYYNGEERAKGNILERFSAQQFPDLHSELNLSSLELGDSALYFCASSPLASGTYNEQFFGPGTRLTVL.

This chain uses TRBV6-5 with TRBJ2-7; 10 bases map to TRBD1. CDR3 size: 14 residues. Germline lookup yields CDR1 MNHEY and CDR2 SVGAGI. The V segment lost 6 bases and the J segment 6 bases; nucleotides outside the gene matches: 8. This CDR3 is CASRDPGQGLEQYF. The CDR3 bases are TGTGCCAGCAGGGATCCGGGACAGGGGCTCGAGCAGTACTTC.

V usage is TRBV3-1 (or the pseudogene TRBV3-2) and J usage is TRBJ2-1, with D perhaps matching TRBD1 (5 bases). CDR3 size: 14 residues. Germline V CDR1 and CDR2: LGHDT, YNNKEL (reference sequence). V lost 0 bases and J lost 7, with 10 bases in between. CDR3 residues: CASSQDRAGNEQFF. The CDR3 DNA sequence: TGTGCCAGCAGCCAAGATAGGGCAGGGAATGAGCAGTTCTTC.

The rearrangement uses TRBV10-2 and TRBJ2-3, with a tentative D call TRBD1 (5 bases). The CDR3 length is 14 residues. Deletions cut 1 base from V and 4 bases from J, with 9 bases between. Germline-derived CDR1 and CDR2 are WSHSY and SAAADI. CDR3 protein: CASSELYRSDTQYF. The CDR3 DNA sequence: TGCGCCAGCAGTGAGTTGTACAGGTCAGATACGCAGTATTTT.

The chain uses TRBV10-3 and TRBJ2-5, with 13 bases matching TRBD2. This CDR3 has 13 amino acids. With 10 bases clipped from V and 4 bases from J, the junction kept 3 bases outside the gene matches. Germline CDR1 and CDR2: ENHRY and SYGVKD. The CDR3 nucleotides are TGTGCCACCCGACTAGCGGGGGGAGAGACCCAGTACTTC. Translation: CATRLAGGETQYF.

The gene calls are TRBV19 and TRBJ2-1; 8 bases fit TRBD1. Per the germline V gene, CDR1 is LNHDA and CDR2 is SQIVND (reference sequence). The V and J ends lost 3 bases and 10 bases, in that order; junction bases with no gene match: 20. This CDR3 has 18 residues. The CDR3 loop reads CASSIGRFGQGALGEQFF. CDR3 bases: TGTGCCAGTAGTATTGGGAGATTCGGGCAGGGGGCGCTTGGGGAGCAGTTCTTC.

V gene TRBV18 combines with J gene TRBJ2-7; 9 bases are shared with TRBD2. CDR3 length equals 16 residues. Trimming at V came to 6 bases and at J to 5 bases, leaving 14 bases not matched to a gene. Per germline, CDR1 KGHSH and CDR2 LQKENI. CDR3 DNA: TGTGCCAGCTCGGGGTCTGCGGGGGGGCCAATTAACGAGCAGTACTTC. It is translated as CASSGSAGGPINEQYF. Full variable domain (remainder filled in from reference TRBV18 and TRBJ2-7): NAGVMQNPRHLVRRRGQEARLRCSPMKGHSHVYWYRQLPEEGLKFMVYLQKENIIDESGMPKERFSAEFPKEGPSILRIQQVVRGDSAAYFCASSGSAGGPINEQYFGPGTRLTVT.

The CDR3 bases are TGTGCCAGCAGCGCCGGGACAGGGGGCTTCGATGAGCAGTTCTTC. Its protein is CASSAGTGGFDEQFF. The genes are TRBV5-4 and TRBJ2-1; 12 bases are a match to TRBD1. With V trimmed by 4 bases and J by 8 bases, 7 bases remained unmatched. Germline loops: CDR1 SGHNT, CDR2 YYREEE (reference sequence). The CDR3 is 15 amino acids.

The chain uses TRBV6-5 and TRBJ1-1, with D possibly being TRBD1 (6 bases). Germline V lookup: CDR1 MNHEY, CDR2 SVGAGI. The CDR3 totals 14 residues. Trimming shortened V by 7 bases and J by 4 bases, and 16 bases separated the two germline ends. For the CDR3, the DNA is TGTGCCAGCAAGACAGGTTTCCACGTCACTGAAGCTTTCTTT. Translating it yields CASKTGFHVTEAFF.

The genes are TRBV5-1 and TRBJ2-7; D remains unclear. V was shortened by 0 bases and J by 2 bases, with 9 bases between the two germline ends. CDR1 is SGHRS, CDR2 YFSETQ, per germline. The CDR3 has 14 residues. The CDR3 DNA is TGCGCCAGCAGCTTGGACAGCACAACCTACGAGCAGTACTTC. It yields the protein CASSLDSTTYEQYF.

J is TRBJ1-4 and V is TRBV7-2, with 9 positions matching TRBD1. The CDR3 totals 15 residues. Germline V lookup: CDR1 SGHTA, CDR2 FQGNSA. Trimming took 6 bases from V and 7 from J; bases not matched to a gene: 9. The CDR3 reads CASSYRGLGSEKLFF. CDR3 bases: TGTGCCAGCAGTTACAGGGGGCTGGGGAGTGAAAAACTGTTTTTT.

The chain is built from TRBV24-1 and TRBJ2-2, with TRBD1 matching over 7 bases. This CDR3 has 14 amino acids. CDR1 and CDR2 (germline): KGHDR, SFDVKD. The V segment lost 5 bases and the J segment 1 base; nucleotides outside the gene matches: 0. The CDR3 sequence is CATSAGGNTGELFF. The CDR3 DNA follows: TGTGCCACCAGTGCAGGGGGGAACACCGGGGAGCTGTTTTTT.

This clone was observed once. The DNA is left out, because the CDR3 cannot be placed on it with certainty; the CDR3 is given as TCRdb lists it. The chain has TRBV6-2 or TRBV6-3 and TRBJ1-2; TRBD1 reflects the table's D call only, with no check against the DNA. The germline CDR1 and CDR2 sequences are MNHEY and SVGEGT. The CDR3 numbers 15 amino acids, ends counted. CDR3 amino acids: CASSSSDRGQYGYTF.

This chain uses TRBV4-1 with TRBJ2-6; 8 nucleotides line up with TRBD2. Germline V gene lookup returns CDR1 MGHRA and CDR2 YSYEKL. J gave up 2 bases and V 5 bases, and 8 bases lay outside the gene matches. The CDR3 runs 17 residues. The CDR3 sequence: CASSSSSGGAGANVLTF. The CDR3 nucleotides are TGCGCCAGCAGCTCATCTTCGGGGGGGGCTGGGGCCAACGTCCTGACTTTC.